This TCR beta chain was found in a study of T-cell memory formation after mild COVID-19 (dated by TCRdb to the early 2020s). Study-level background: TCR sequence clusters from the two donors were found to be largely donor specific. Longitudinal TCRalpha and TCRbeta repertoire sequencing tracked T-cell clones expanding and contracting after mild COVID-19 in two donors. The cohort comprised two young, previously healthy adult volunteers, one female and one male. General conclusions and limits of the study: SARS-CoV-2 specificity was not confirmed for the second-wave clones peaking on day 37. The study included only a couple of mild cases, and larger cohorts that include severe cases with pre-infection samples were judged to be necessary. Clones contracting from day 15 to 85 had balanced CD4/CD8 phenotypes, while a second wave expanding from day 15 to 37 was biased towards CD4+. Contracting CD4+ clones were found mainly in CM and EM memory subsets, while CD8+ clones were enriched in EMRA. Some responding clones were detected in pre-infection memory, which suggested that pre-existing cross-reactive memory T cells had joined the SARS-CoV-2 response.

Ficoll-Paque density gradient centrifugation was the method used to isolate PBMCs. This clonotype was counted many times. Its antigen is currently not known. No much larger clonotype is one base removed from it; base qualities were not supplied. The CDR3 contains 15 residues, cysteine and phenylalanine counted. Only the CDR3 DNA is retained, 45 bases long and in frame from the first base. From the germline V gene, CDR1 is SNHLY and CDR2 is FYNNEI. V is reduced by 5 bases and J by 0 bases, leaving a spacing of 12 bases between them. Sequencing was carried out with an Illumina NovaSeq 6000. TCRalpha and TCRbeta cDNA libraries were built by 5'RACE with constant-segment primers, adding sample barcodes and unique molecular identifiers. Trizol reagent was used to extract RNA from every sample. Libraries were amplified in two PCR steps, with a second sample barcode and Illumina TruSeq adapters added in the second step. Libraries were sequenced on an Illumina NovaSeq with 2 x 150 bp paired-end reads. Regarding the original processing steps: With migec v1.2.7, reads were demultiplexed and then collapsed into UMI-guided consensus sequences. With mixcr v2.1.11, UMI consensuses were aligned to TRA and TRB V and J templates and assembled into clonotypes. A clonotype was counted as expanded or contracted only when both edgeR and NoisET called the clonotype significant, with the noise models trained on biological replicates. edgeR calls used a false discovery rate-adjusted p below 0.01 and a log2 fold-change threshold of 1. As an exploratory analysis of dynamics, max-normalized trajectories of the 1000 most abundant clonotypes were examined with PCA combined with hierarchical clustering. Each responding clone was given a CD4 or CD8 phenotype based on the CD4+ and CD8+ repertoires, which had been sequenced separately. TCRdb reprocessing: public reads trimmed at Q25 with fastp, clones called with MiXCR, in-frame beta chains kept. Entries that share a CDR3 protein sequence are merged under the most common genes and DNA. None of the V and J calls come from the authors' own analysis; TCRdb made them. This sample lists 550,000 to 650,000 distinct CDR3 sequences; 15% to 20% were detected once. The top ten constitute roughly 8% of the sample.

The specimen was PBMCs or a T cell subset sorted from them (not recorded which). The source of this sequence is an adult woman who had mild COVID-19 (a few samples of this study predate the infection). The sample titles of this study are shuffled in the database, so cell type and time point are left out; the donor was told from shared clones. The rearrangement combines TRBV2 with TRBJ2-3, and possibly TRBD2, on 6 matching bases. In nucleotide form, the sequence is TGTGCCAGCAGTTCTGGGACTGCTAGCACAGATACGCAGTATTTT. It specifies CASSSGTASTDTQYF.